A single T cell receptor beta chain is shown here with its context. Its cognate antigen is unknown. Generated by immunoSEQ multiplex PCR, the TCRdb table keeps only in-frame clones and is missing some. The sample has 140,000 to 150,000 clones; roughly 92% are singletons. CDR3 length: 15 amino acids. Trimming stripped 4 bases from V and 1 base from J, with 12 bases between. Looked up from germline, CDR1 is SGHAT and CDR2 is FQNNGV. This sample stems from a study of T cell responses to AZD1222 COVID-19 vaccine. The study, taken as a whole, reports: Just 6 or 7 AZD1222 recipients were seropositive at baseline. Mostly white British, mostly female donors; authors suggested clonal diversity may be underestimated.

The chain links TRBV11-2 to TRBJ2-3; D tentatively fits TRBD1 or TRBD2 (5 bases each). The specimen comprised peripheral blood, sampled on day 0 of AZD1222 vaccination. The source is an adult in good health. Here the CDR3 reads CASSSQPGRTDTQYF. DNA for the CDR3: TGTGCCAGCAGCTCGCAACCGGGGCGCACAGATACGCAGTATTTT.